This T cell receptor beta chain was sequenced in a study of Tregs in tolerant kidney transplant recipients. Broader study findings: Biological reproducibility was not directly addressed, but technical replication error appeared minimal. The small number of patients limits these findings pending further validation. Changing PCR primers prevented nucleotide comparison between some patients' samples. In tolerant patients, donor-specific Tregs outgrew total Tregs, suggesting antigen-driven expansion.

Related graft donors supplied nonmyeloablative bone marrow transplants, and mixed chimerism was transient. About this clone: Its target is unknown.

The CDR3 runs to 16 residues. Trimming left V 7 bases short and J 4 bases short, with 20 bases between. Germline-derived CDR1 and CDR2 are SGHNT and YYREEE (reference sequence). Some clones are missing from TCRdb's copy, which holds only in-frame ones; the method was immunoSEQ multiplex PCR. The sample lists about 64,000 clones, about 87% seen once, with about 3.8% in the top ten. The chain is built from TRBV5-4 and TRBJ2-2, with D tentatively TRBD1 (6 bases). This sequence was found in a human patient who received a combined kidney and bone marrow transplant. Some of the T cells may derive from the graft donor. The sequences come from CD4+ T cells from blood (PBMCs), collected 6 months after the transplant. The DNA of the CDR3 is TGTGCCAGCTCGACCTACAGGGTGCGTCCCACCGGGGAGCTGTTTTTT. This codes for CASSTYRVRPTGELFF.